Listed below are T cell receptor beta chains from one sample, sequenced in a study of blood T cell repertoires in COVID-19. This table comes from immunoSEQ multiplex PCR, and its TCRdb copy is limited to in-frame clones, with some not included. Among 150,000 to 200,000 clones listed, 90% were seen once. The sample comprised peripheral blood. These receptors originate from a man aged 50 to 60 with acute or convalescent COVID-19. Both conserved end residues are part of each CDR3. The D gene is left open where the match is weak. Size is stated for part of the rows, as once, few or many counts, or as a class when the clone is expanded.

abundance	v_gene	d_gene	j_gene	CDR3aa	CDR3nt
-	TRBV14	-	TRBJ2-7	CASSRLGQGPYEQYF	TGTGCCAGCAGCCGGTTAGGACAAGGACCTTACGAGCAGTACTTC
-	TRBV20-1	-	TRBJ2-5	CSARQGETQYF	TGCAGTGCTAGACAGGGAGAGACCCAGTACTTC
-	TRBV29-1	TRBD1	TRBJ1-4	CSGSLEGQGAINEKLFF	TGCAGCGGGTCGCTGGAGGGACAGGGAGCGATTAATGAAAAACTGTTTTTT
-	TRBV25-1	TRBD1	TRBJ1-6	CASSEGQGQGNSPLHF	TGTGCCAGCAGTGAAGGCCAGGGACAGGGTAATTCACCCCTCCACTTT
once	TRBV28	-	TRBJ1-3	CASSSPRDSGNTIYF	TGTGCCAGCAGTTCCCCCAGGGATTCCGGAAACACCATATATTTT
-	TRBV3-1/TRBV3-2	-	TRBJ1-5	CASSETYRSGNQPQHF	TGTGCCAGCAGCGAGACATACCGAAGTGGCAATCAGCCCCAGCATTTT
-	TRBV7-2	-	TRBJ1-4	CASSLGPTGPNEKLFF	TGTGCCAGCAGCTTAGGTCCGACAGGTCCTAATGAAAAACTGTTTTTT
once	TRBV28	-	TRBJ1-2	CASSLSEPYGYTF	TGTGCCAGCAGTTTATCTGAGCCCTATGGCTACACCTTC
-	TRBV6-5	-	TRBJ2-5	CASSRGETQYF	TGTGCCAGCAGTCGAGGGGAGACCCAGTACTTC
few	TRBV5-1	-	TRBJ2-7	CASSLGGQEEQYF	TGCGCCAGCAGCTTGGGGGGGCAGGAGGAGCAGTACTTC
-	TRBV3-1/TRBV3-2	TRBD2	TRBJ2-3	CASSQVFGGGAGTDTQYF	TGTGCCAGCAGCCAAGTCTTTGGCGGGGGGGCGGGGACAGATACGCAGTATTTT
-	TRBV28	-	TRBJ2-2	CASSSPGGGTGELFF	TGTGCCAGCAGTTCCCCCGGGGGAGGCACCGGGGAGCTGTTTTTT
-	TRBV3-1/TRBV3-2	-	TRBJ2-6	CASRQAGANVLTF	TGTGCCAGCAGGCAGGCTGGGGCCAACGTCCTGACTTTC
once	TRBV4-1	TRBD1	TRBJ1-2	CASSQGHRGRDYGYTF	TGCGCCAGCAGCCAGGGCCACAGGGGACGGGACTATGGCTACACCTTC
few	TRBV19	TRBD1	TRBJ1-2	CASSAATRDRNYGYTF	TGTGCCAGTTCCGCCGCTACCCGGGACAGGAACTATGGCTACACCTTC
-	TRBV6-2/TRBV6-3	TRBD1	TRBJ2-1	CASSYSFDRGPNEQFF	TGTGCCAGCAGTTACTCCTTCGACAGGGGACCCAATGAGCAGTTCTTC
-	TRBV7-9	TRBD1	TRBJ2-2	CASRIDEGQPNTGELFF	TGTGCCAGCAGGATTGATGAGGGACAGCCGAACACCGGGGAGCTGTTTTTT
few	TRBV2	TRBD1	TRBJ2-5	CASSVRTGGGETQYF	TGTGCCAGCAGTGTTAGGACAGGGGGCGGGGAGACCCAGTACTTC
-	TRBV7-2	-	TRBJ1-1	CASSLTRTQNTEAFF	TGTGCCAGCAGCTTAACCCGGACACAGAACACTGAAGCTTTCTTT
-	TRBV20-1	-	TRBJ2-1	CSASLRLTYNEQFF	TGCAGTGCTAGTTTGCGGCTAACTTACAATGAGCAGTTCTTC
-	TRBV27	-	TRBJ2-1	CASSSYLPGDYNEQFF	TGTGCCAGCAGTTCCTACCTTCCCGGGGACTACAATGAGCAGTTCTTC
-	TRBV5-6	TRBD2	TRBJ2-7	CASSFAGAYEQYF	TGTGCCAGCAGCTTTGCGGGGGCCTACGAGCAGTACTTC
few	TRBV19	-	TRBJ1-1	CASNLLQGNTEAFF	TGTGCCAGTAACCTATTACAGGGGAACACTGAAGCTTTCTTT
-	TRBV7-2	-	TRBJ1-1	CASSLPNRVNTEAFF	TGTGCCAGCAGCCTCCCGAACAGGGTGAACACTGAAGCTTTCTTT
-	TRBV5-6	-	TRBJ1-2	CASRPGEGWSGYTF	TGTGCCAGCAGACCTGGGGAGGGATGGAGTGGCTACACCTTC
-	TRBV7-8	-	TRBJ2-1	CASSRRRGRYNEQFF	TGTGCCAGCAGCCGCCGCAGGGGACGATACAATGAGCAGTTCTTC
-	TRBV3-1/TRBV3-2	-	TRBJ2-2	CASSQDPGSANTGELFF	TGTGCCAGCAGCCAAGACCCGGGTTCAGCGAACACCGGGGAGCTGTTTTTT
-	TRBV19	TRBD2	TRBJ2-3	CASSGGSRDTQYF	TGTGCCAGTAGCGGCGGGAGCCGAGATACGCAGTATTTT
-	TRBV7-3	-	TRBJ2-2	CASSDPSARGAGELFF	TGTGCCAGCAGCGACCCTAGCGCCCGAGGCGCCGGGGAGCTGTTTTTT
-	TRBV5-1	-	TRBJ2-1	CASTPVGGYNEQFF	TGCGCCAGTACGCCTGTCGGGGGTTACAATGAGCAGTTCTTC
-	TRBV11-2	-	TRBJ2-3	CASSSVASPDTQYF	TGTGCCAGCAGCTCCGTTGCTAGCCCAGATACGCAGTATTTT
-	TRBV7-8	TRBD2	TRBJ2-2	CASSRPRESSSGELFF	TGTGCCAGCAGCCGACCGCGGGAGTCGAGTAGTGGGGAGCTGTTTTTT
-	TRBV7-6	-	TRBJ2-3	CASSKGAGYEDTQYF	TGTGCCAGCAGCAAAGGCGCGGGGTATGAAGATACGCAGTATTTT
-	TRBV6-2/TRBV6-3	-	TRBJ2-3	CASSYTPGQGYDTDTQYF	TGTGCCAGCAGTTACACCCCAGGGCAGGGATACGACACAGATACGCAGTATTTT
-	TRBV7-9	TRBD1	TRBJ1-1	CASSLTGGTEAFF	TGTGCCAGCAGCTTGACAGGGGGTACTGAAGCTTTCTTT
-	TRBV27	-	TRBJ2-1	CASSRSPYNEQFF	TGTGCCAGCAGTCGGAGCCCCTACAATGAGCAGTTCTTC
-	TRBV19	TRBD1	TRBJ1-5	CASRGTGGNQPQHF	TGTGCCAGTAGGGGGACAGGTGGGAATCAGCCCCAGCATTTT
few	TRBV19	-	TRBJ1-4	CASSPRQSTNEKLFF	TGTGCCAGTAGTCCCAGACAGTCAACTAATGAAAAACTGTTTTTT
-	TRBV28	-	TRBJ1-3	CASRRTALIYTIYF	TGTGCCAGCCGTAGGACAGCCCTAATCTACACCATATATTTT
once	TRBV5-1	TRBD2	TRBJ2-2	CASSLDSTSGGNTGELFF	TGCGCCAGCAGCTTGGATAGCACTAGCGGGGGAAACACCGGGGAGCTGTTTTTT
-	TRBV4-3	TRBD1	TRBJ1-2	CASSQGPGDRRGYTF	TGCGCCAGCAGCCAAGGCCCGGGGGACAGGCGGGGCTACACCTTC